A selection of T cell receptor beta chains follows, all from one sample in a study of cytomegalovirus exposure and HLA in healthy donors. Only in-frame clones appear in the TCRdb table, and some are missing; sequencing was by immunoSEQ multiplex PCR. The repertoire includes 110,000 or so clones, around 81% of them detected once, and roughly 2% sits in the top ten. Sequencing was carried out using PBMCs. These receptors were collected from a woman aged 25 to 39 in good health and CMV-seronegative. Both conserved end residues are part of each CDR3. D genes are given only for firm matches. Size tells how often a clone was seen (once, few, many) or the class of an expanded clone, and some rows leave it out.

clone_size,v_call,j_call,d_call,cdr3_nt,cdr3_aa
.,TRBV9,TRBJ1-2,.,TGTGCCAGCAGCGTAGTACAGGGTCATGGCTACACCTTC,CASSVVQGHGYTF
.,TRBV9,TRBJ1-3,.,TGTGCCAGCAGCGTAGACCCAGCGACTGGAAACACCATATATTTT,CASSVDPATGNTIYF
.,TRBV19,TRBJ2-1,.,TGTGCCAGAGGTGAACCGACAGCTACCTACAATGAGCAGTTCTTC,CARGEPTATYNEQFF
.,TRBV5-1,TRBJ2-4,TRBD1,TGCGCCAGCAGCTCTGACCCAGGGGGCGAAAACATTCAGTACTTC,CASSSDPGGENIQYF
.,TRBV5-6,TRBJ2-3,.,TGTGCCAGCAGCTTGCCTTCCCTGGATACGCAGTATTTT,CASSLPSLDTQYF
.,TRBV5-6,TRBJ1-1,TRBD1,TGTGCCAGCAGCTTGGTTGACAGGGCAAACACTGAAGCTTTCTTT,CASSLVDRANTEAFF
.,TRBV6-1,TRBJ2-5,.,TGTGCCAGCGAAGGACACATGGGATTCCAAGAGACCCAGTACTTC,CASEGHMGFQETQYF
once,TRBV14,TRBJ2-7,TRBD2,TGTGCCAGCAGCCAAGGGACTAGCGGTCGGTACGAGCAGTACTTC,CASSQGTSGRYEQYF
.,TRBV5-6,TRBJ1-1,.,TGTGCCAGCAGCTGGGTGCACAGGGAGAACACTGAAGCTTTCTTT,CASSWVHRENTEAFF
.,TRBV14,TRBJ1-2,.,TGTGCCAGCAGCCAAGACAGGACTAACTATGGCTACACCTTC,CASSQDRTNYGYTF